This paragraph reports one T cell receptor (beta chain). The table lists this clone with a few counts. Its antigen is currently not known. No much larger clonotype is one base removed from it; base qualities were not supplied. Libraries came from PCR. The sequencing machine was an Illumina HiSeq 4000. High-throughput sequencing was used to profile the TCR beta-chain CDR3 region of each patient. On the study's bioinformatics: The researchers built a classifier to tell apart papillary thyroid cancer patients with distant metastasis, based on CDR3 differences among clinicopathological groups. To measure repertoire diversity the researchers used the Shannon index, while the Morisita-Horn index served to gauge how similar the tumor and blood repertoires were. Starting from the raw public reads, TCRdb applied fastp trimming at Q25, assembled clones with MiXCR and retained in-frame beta chains. None of the V and J calls come from the authors' own analysis; TCRdb made them. The sample contains about 7,700 clones, just under 30% of them found a single time. Roughly 29% of the sample belongs to the ten largest clones.

This entry comes from a study of metastatic and nonmetastatic thyroid tumors (dated by TCRdb to about 2020). For the study in its entirety: Repertoires were compared across peripheral blood and tumor or nodule tissue samples from malignant and benign thyroid patients.

General findings and caveats noted by the study authors: In both blood and tumor samples, malignant tumors were reported to have significantly higher TCR beta diversity than benign nodules.

No patient had received any treatment before thyroid surgery. Using T-cell receptor beta sequencing, the study looked back at clinical samples from patients collected from about 2011 to 2019. Per the germline V gene, SGHRS is the CDR1 and YFSETQ is the CDR2. The V and J ends are trimmed by 3 bases and 0 bases, leaving 13 bases between them. The CDR3, cysteine through phenylalanine, is 16 amino acids long. The only DNA kept is the CDR3, 48 bases in frame from the first base. The TCR was taken from a female donor with papillary thyroid cancer or a benign thyroid nodule (not recorded which). Some clones in this sample may be carry-over from other donors' samples. The specimen sequenced was tumor tissue. The chain uses TRBV5-1 and TRBJ2-1; TRBD2 is a weak D gene call, 6 bases matching. The nucleotide sequence is given as TGCGCCAGCAGCTCAATGAGCGGGCTCTCCTACAATGAGCAGTTCTTC. Its translation reads: CASSSMSGLSYNEQFF.